This T cell receptor beta chain is drawn from a study of cytomegalovirus exposure and HLA in healthy donors. Study background: Most donors, 70% to 85% of some 400 genotyped, fell in the Caucasian-associated ancestry cluster.

J gave up 3 bases and V 2 bases, and 1 base lay outside the gene matches. This CDR3 has 13 amino acids. Germline V gene sequence: CDR1 GTSNPN, CDR2 SVGIG (reference sequence). Researchers ran the PCR with 60 Vbeta and 13 Jbeta primers. Clones were sequenced by immunoSEQ multiplex PCR, and TCRdb holds only the in-frame ones, with some missing. The data show about 160,000 clones, about 80% seen once. Study-level points and caveats: As a later analysis showed, a missense DCLRE1C variant was linked to trimming of TCR beta V- and J-genes.

Concerning this clone itself: Its antigen remains unidentified.

As for the donors, each was a healthy bone marrow donor. The source is a man aged 30-40 years in good health and CMV-seronegative. The sequenced material came from PBMCs. The chain has TRBV30 and TRBJ2-1, with 7 positions matching TRBD1. The CDR3 DNA sequence: TGTGCCTGGAGTAGGGACAGCTACAATGAGCAGTTCTTC. It yields the protein CAWSRDSYNEQFF. The full variable domain, completed using reference TRBV30 and TRBJ2-1, is SQTIHQWPATLVQPVGSPLSLECTVEGTSNPNLYWYRQAAGRGLQLLFYSVGIGQISSEVPQNLSASRPQDRQFILSSKKLLLSDSGFYLCAWSRDSYNEQFFGPGTRLTVL.